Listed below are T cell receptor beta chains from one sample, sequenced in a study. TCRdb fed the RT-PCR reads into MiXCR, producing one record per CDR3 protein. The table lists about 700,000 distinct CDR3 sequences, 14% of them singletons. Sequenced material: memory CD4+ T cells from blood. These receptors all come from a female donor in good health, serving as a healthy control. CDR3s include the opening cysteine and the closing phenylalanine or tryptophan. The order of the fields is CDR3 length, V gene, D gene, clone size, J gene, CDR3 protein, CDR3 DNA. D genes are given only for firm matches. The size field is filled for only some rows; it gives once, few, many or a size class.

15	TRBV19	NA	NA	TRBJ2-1	CASSTGRSWDNEQFF	TGTGCCAGTAGTACCGGACGTTCCTGGGACAATGAGCAGTTCTTC
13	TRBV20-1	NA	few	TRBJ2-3	CSAERAATDTQYF	TGCAGTGCAGAAAGAGCGGCCACAGATACGCAGTATTTT
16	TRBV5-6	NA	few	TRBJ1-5	CASSLGSGTPNQPQHF	TGTGCCAGCAGCTTGGGGTCCGGGACACCCAATCAGCCCCAGCATTTT
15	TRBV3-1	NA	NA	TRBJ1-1	CAGSSAIGGSTEAFF	TGTGCCGGCAGCTCCGCGATAGGGGGAAGCACTGAAGCTTTCTTT
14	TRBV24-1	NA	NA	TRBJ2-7	CATSDRLDIYEQYF	TGTGCCACCAGTGATCGCCTCGACATCTACGAGCAGTACTTC
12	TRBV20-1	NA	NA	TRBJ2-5	CSASVRQETQYF	TGCAGTGCTAGTGTCAGACAAGAGACCCAGTACTTC
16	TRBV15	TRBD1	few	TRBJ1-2	CATSGTPGQIGYGYTF	TGTGCCACCAGCGGTACTCCGGGACAGATAGGGTATGGCTACACCTTC
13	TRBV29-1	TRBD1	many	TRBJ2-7	CSVGGQGHYEQYF	TGCAGCGTTGGCGGACAGGGGCACTACGAGCAGTACTTC
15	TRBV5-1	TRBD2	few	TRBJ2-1	CASSLELGGNNEQFF	TGCGCCAGCAGCTTGGAATTGGGGGGGAACAATGAGCAGTTCTTC
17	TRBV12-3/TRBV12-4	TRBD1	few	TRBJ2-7	CASSRDRAQGASYEQYF	TGTGCCAGCAGCCGGGACAGGGCTCAGGGGGCATCCTACGAGCAGTACTTC
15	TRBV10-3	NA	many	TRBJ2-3	CATEGATGDPDTQYF	TGTGCCACTGAGGGGGCGACGGGGGACCCAGATACGCAGTATTTT
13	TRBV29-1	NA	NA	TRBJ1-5	CSVGGTAFAPQHF	TGCAGCGTTGGAGGGACGGCCTTTGCGCCCCAGCATTTT
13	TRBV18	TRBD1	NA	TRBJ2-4	CASSPDRDTYQYF	TGTGCCAGCTCACCAGACAGGGATACGTATCAGTACTTC
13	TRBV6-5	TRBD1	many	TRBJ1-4	CASSRDRDEKLFF	TGTGCCAGCAGCCGGGACAGAGACGAAAAACTGTTTTTT
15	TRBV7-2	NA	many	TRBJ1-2	CASSLVRGANYGYTF	TGTGCCAGCAGCTTAGTTAGGGGCGCTAACTATGGCTACACCTTC
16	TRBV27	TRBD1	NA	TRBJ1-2	CASSLSGTGVFYGYTF	TGTGCCAGCAGTTTATCCGGGACAGGCGTTTTTTATGGCTACACCTTC
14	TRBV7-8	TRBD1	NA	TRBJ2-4	CASSRRQGKNIQYF	TGTGCCAGCAGCAGAAGACAGGGAAAAAACATTCAGTACTTC
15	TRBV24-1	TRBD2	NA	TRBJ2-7	CATSDLTSGTYEQYF	TGTGCCACCAGTGATCTGACTAGCGGGACCTACGAGCAGTACTTC
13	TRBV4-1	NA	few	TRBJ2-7	CASSQVRGFEQYF	TGCGCCAGCAGCCAAGTCCGAGGGTTCGAGCAGTACTTC
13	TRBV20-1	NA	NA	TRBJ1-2	CSARVGRGYGYTF	TGCAGTGCTAGAGTCGGCAGGGGATATGGCTACACCTTC
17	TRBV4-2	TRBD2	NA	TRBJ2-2	CASSQALAGLVTGELFF	TGTGCCAGCAGCCAGGCTCTAGCGGGACTAGTGACCGGGGAGCTGTTTTTT
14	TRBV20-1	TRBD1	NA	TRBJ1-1	CSARGIQGAGAAFF	TGCAGTGCTAGAGGAATACAGGGGGCCGGGGCGGCTTTCTTT
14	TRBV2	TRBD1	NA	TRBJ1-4	CASSRDSQNEKLFF	TGTGCCAGCAGCCGGGACAGTCAGAATGAAAAACTGTTTTTT
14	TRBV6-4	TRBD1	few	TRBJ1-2	CASSADRDSYGYTF	TGTGCCAGCAGTGCCGACAGGGATAGCTATGGCTACACCTTC
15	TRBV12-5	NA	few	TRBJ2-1	CASGLKRDSYNEQFF	TGTGCTAGTGGTTTGAAGAGGGACTCCTACAATGAGCAGTTCTTC
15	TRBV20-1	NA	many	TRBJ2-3	CSARDRLVGTDTQYF	TGCAGTGCTAGAGACCGACTAGTCGGCACAGATACGCAGTATTTT
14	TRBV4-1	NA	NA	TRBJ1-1	CASSNDWVNTEAFF	TGCGCCAGCAGCAACGACTGGGTGAACACTGAAGCTTTCTTT
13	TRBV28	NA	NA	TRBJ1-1	CASSLPGASTAFF	TGTGCCAGCAGTTTGCCTGGGGCTTCAACAGCTTTCTTT
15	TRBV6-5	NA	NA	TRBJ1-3	CASTEGGHAGNTIYF	TGTGCCAGCACCGAAGGGGGGCATGCAGGAAACACCATATATTTT
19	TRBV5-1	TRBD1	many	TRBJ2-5	CASSSLVVGTGVEGETQYF	TGCGCCAGCAGCTCTTTGGTCGTCGGGACAGGGGTAGAGGGAGAGACCCAGTACTTC
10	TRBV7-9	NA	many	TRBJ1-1	CASSHSGAFF	TGTGCCAGCAGCCACAGCGGCGCTTTCTTT
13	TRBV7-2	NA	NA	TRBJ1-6	CASSLMANSPLHF	TGTGCCAGCAGCTTAATGGCTAATTCACCCCTCCACTTT
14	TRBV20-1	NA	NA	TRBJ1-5	CSARATGNNQPQHF	TGCAGTGCACGAGCGACAGGAAACAATCAGCCCCAGCATTTT
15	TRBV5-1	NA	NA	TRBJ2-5	CASSLVGWVQETQYF	TGCGCCAGCAGCTTGGTCGGGTGGGTACAAGAGACCCAGTACTTC
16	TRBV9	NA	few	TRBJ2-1	CASSVDQRADRWEQFF	TGTGCCAGCAGCGTAGACCAGCGGGCCGACCGCTGGGAGCAGTTCTTC
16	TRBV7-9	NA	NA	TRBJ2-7	CASSTQPTEFSHEQYF	TGTGCCAGCAGCACTCAGCCGACAGAGTTCTCCCACGAGCAGTACTTC
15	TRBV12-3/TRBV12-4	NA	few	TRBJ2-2	CASSLSEQGAGELFF	TGTGCCAGCAGTTTATCTGAACAAGGGGCCGGGGAGCTGTTTTTT
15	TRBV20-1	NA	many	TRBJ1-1	CSASPSGRLNTEAFF	TGCAGTGCTTCCCCATCGGGCAGGCTGAACACTGAAGCTTTCTTT
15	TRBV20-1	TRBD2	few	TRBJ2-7	CSASSPGGAMYEQYF	TGCAGTGCTAGTTCCCCCGGGGGGGCCATGTACGAGCAGTACTTC
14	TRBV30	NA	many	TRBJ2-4	CASTTSGAKNIQYF	TGTGCCTCCACGACATCTGGGGCCAAAAACATTCAGTACTTC
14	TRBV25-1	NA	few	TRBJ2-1	CASSEEPPLNEQFF	TGTGCCAGCAGTGAGGAGCCCCCCCTCAATGAGCAGTTCTTC
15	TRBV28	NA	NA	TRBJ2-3	CASSLWSGNTDTQYF	TGTGCCAGCAGTTTATGGTCGGGGAACACAGATACGCAGTATTTT